A selection of T cell receptor beta chains follows, all from one sample in a study of blood T cells in healthy people across ages. Via MiXCR, TCRdb re-called the 5' RACE reads, giving one row per CDR3 protein. The table lists roughly 1.5 million distinct CDR3 sequences, 42% of them singletons, with roughly 3.7% in the top ten. Material for sequencing was blood. Receptors were obtained from a woman under 30 in good health. The CDR3 runs from the conserved cysteine through the conserved F or W. A D gene is named only where the DNA matches it firmly. Rows give clone size only sometimes, using once, few, many, or a class for an expanded clone.

clone_size,d_call,j_call,v_call,cdr3_aa,cdr3_nt
few,TRBD1,TRBJ2-1,TRBV3-1,CASRDRGIRNEQFF,TGTGCCAGCAGAGACAGGGGGATAAGGAATGAGCAGTTCTTC
many,.,TRBJ2-5,TRBV7-9,CASSLGTEETQYF,TGTGCCAGCAGCTTAGGGACAGAAGAGACCCAGTACTTC
few,TRBD1,TRBJ1-4,TRBV7-2,CASSPNRGRNEKLFF,TGTGCCAGCAGCCCGAACAGGGGACGCAATGAAAAACTGTTTTTT
few,.,TRBJ2-3,TRBV24-1,CATSDSASTDTQYF,TGTGCCACCAGTGATTCCGCAAGCACAGATACGCAGTATTTT
.,TRBD1,TRBJ1-2,TRBV20-1,CSYGTGDYGYTF,TGCAGTTACGGGACAGGGGATTATGGCTACACCTTC
.,TRBD2,TRBJ2-7,TRBV27,CASSLTASGSYEQYF,TGTGCCAGCAGTTTAACGGCTAGCGGGAGCTACGAGCAGTACTTC
few,.,TRBJ2-3,TRBV24-1,CATSDSREGTTDTQYF,TGTGCCACCAGTGATTCCCGGGAAGGGACCACAGATACGCAGTATTTT
.,.,TRBJ2-3,TRBV5-1,CASSRGLTDPTDTQYF,TGCGCCAGCAGCCGCGGACTAACGGACCCCACAGATACGCAGTATTTT
.,.,TRBJ1-1,TRBV2,CANQGQRNAEAFF,TGTGCCAACCAGGGACAACGGAACGCTGAAGCTTTCTTT
few,.,TRBJ2-1,TRBV6-2/TRBV6-3,CASSPLGQGAYYNEQFF,TGTGCCAGCAGCCCACTTGGGCAGGGTGCGTACTACAATGAGCAGTTCTTC
few,.,TRBJ2-7,TRBV3-1,CASSPRGPSAYEKYF,TGTGCCAGCAGCCCCAGGGGTCCGTCAGCCTACGAGAAGTACTTC
few,.,TRBJ2-7,TRBV6-5,CASSYSTGGNYEQYF,TGTGCCAGCAGTTACTCGACCGGGGGAAACTACGAGCAGTACTTC
few,.,TRBJ1-1,TRBV9,CASTLYGSPGPGTEAFF,TGTGCCAGCACCCTCTATGGGTCTCCAGGGCCCGGGACTGAAGCTTTCTTT
few,.,TRBJ2-5,TRBV14,CASSQHRGGETQYF,TGTGCCAGCAGCCAGCATCGGGGAGGAGAGACCCAGTACTTC
many,.,TRBJ1-5,TRBV20-1,CSARGREYSNQPQHF,TGCAGTGCTAGAGGCAGAGAGTATAGCAATCAGCCCCAGCATTTT
.,.,TRBJ1-1,TRBV30,CAWSVRGGTEAFF,TGTGCCTGGAGTGTGAGGGGGGGCACTGAAGCTTTCTTT
.,TRBD2,TRBJ2-3,TRBV6-5,CANIAGGTDTQYF,TGTGCCAACATCGCGGGGGGCACAGATACGCAGTATTTT
few,TRBD1,TRBJ2-1,TRBV7-9,CASHKEDRGLGGSYNEQFF,TGTGCCAGCCACAAAGAGGACAGGGGCCTCGGGGGCTCCTACAATGAGCAGTTCTTC
.,.,TRBJ1-4,TRBV29-1,CSARKDTSGEKLFF,TGCAGCGCCCGCAAAGACACCAGCGGTGAAAAACTGTTTTTT
.,.,TRBJ1-5,TRBV20-1,CSARGDIYQPQHF,TGCAGTGCTAGAGGGGACATTTATCAGCCCCAGCATTTT
few,.,TRBJ1-1,TRBV29-1,CSVEEGREAEAFF,TGCAGCGTTGAAGAGGGAAGGGAAGCTGAAGCTTTCTTT
.,.,TRBJ2-1,TRBV9,CASSGGDIYNEQFF,TGTGCCAGCAGCGGTGGGGACATCTACAATGAGCAGTTCTTC
.,.,TRBJ1-2,TRBV21-1,CASSPGGQNYGYTF,TGTGCCAGCAGTCCCGGGGGACAGAACTATGGCTACACCTTC
.,TRBD1,TRBJ1-2,TRBV10-3,CAIRRDSSGYTF,TGTGCCATCAGGCGGGACAGTAGCGGCTACACCTTC
.,.,TRBJ2-7,TRBV6-5,CASSYSTPTYNEQYF,TGTGCCAGCAGTTACAGTACCCCTACCTACAATGAGCAGTACTTC
.,.,TRBJ1-6,TRBV12-3/TRBV12-4,CASSLGDRTAIYSPLHF,TGTGCCAGCAGTTTGGGGGACCGGACAGCAATTTATTCACCCCTCCACTTT
.,TRBD1,TRBJ1-1,TRBV6-6,CASSYVPGQEAFF,TGTGCCAGCAGTTATGTGCCGGGACAGGAAGCTTTCTTT
few,TRBD2,TRBJ2-1,TRBV4-2,CASSRQGGLADSSYNEQFF,TGTGCCAGCAGCCGACAGGGAGGACTAGCGGACAGCTCCTACAATGAGCAGTTCTTC
.,TRBD2,TRBJ2-1,TRBV5-1,CASSLLGTSSKEQFF,TGCGCCAGCAGCTTGTTGGGGACTAGCAGTAAGGAGCAGTTCTTC
few,.,TRBJ2-7,TRBV7-9,CASSPPNAGTHEQYF,TGTGCCAGCAGTCCCCCTAACGCCGGGACCCACGAGCAGTACTTC
.,.,TRBJ2-7,TRBV7-9,CASSLSRGSREQYF,TGTGCCAGCAGCTTATCTCGGGGATCCCGCGAGCAGTACTTC
many,.,TRBJ2-7,TRBV27,CASSLGTSYEQYF,TGCGCCAGCAGCCTCGGGACCTCCTACGAGCAGTACTTC
many,.,TRBJ1-1,TRBV10-3,CASRDTMNTEAFF,TGTGCCAGCCGGGACACCATGAACACTGAAGCTTTCTTT
.,TRBD2,TRBJ2-7,TRBV24-1,CATSDFTSGGYEQYF,TGTGCCACCAGTGACTTTACTAGCGGAGGTTACGAGCAGTACTTC
.,.,TRBJ2-1,TRBV5-1,CASSRDAFSYNEQFF,TGCGCCAGCAGTCGAGACGCTTTCTCCTACAATGAGCAGTTCTTC
few,.,TRBJ1-5,TRBV20-1,CSARRAGVQPQHF,TGCAGTGCTAGAAGAGCAGGGGTTCAGCCCCAGCATTTT
.,.,TRBJ1-4,TRBV7-6,CASSLAPGDPNEKLFF,TGTGCCAGCAGCTTAGCTCCAGGGGATCCTAATGAAAAACTGTTTTTT
.,TRBD1,TRBJ1-1,TRBV15,CATSRDRTGGTEAFF,TGTGCCACCAGCAGAGATCGGACAGGGGGCACTGAAGCTTTCTTT
.,.,TRBJ2-7,TRBV30,CAWSVSGYEQYF,TGTGCCTGGAGTGTAAGCGGGTACGAGCAGTACTTC
few,.,TRBJ2-5,TRBV20-1,CSARLTKGTQYF,TGCAGTGCTAGATTAACCAAAGGGACCCAGTACTTC
many,TRBD2,TRBJ2-3,TRBV5-1,CASSSGLAEDTQYF,TGCGCCAGCAGTTCTGGACTAGCTGAGGATACGCAGTATTTT
.,.,TRBJ2-7,TRBV5-1,CASSLANVPQYF,TGCGCCAGCAGCTTGGCCAATGTCCCCCAGTACTTC
.,TRBD1,TRBJ1-5,TRBV20-1,CSARDGTGYNQPQHF,TGCAGTGCTAGAGATGGGACAGGGTACAATCAGCCCCAGCATTTT
.,TRBD1,TRBJ2-5,TRBV19,CASSGTGDMETQYF,TGTGCCAGTTCCGGGACAGGGGATATGGAGACCCAGTACTTC
.,TRBD1,TRBJ1-2,TRBV29-1,CSAARDRGYYGYTF,TGCAGCGCAGCCAGGGACAGGGGATATTATGGCTACACCTTC